Shown below are 18 T cell receptor beta chains from a single sample sequenced in a study of vaccination effects on CD4 cells after COVID-19. The data were produced by immunoSEQ multiplex PCR, yet TCRdb's version contains in-frame clones alone and is incomplete. The sample consists of around 47,000 clones, approximately 72% of them appearing once. Ahead of sequencing, the ViraFEST assay grew antigen-specific CD4+ T cells using viral peptide pools. Having been cultured for approximately ten days, the cells underwent CD4+ T cell isolation. A PCR test confirmed that the person had SARS-CoV-2 infection between March and December 2020. Their antigens remain unidentified. This material consisted of CD4+ T cells from PBMCs cultured with a peptide pool, taken before COVID-19 vaccination. Receptors originate from a human donor who had a prior SARS-CoV-2 infection.

This chain joins TRBV4-2 and TRBJ2-7; 13 positions match TRBD2. CDR3 length: 17 residues. J gave up 5 bases and V 4 bases, and 11 bases lay outside the gene matches. CDR1 is LGHNA, CDR2 YNFKEQ, per germline. This CDR3 reads CASSRRTSGRGSDEQYF. The CDR3 bases are TGTGCCAGCAGCCGACGGACTAGCGGGAGAGGGTCGGACGAGCAGTACTTC.

The chain carries TRBV18 and TRBJ2-1, with D perhaps TRBD1 or TRBD2 (5 bases each). Germline V gives CDR1 KGHSH, CDR2 LQKENI. V was clipped by 3 bases and J by 1 base, with 10 bases between them. This CDR3 spans 15 amino acids. Here the CDR3 DNA reads TGTGCCAGCTCACCGGTCGGGGCGTCCTACAATGAGCAGTTCTTC. It translates to CASSPVGASYNEQFF.

The gene calls are TRBV7-8 and TRBJ2-7; no clear D. Trimming shortened V by 5 bases and J by 5 bases, and 19 bases separated the two germline ends. CDR1 and CDR2 from the germline V gene are SGHVS and FQNEAQ. The CDR3 has 15 amino acids. This chain's CDR3 is CASSRDRTVGNEQYF. DNA for the CDR3: TGTGCCAGCAGCAGGGATCGGACGGTGGGTAACGAGCAGTACTTC.

This clone was observed a single time. The CDR3 loop is CASGSTGTETQYF. The DNA of the CDR3 is TGCGCCAGCGGCTCGACAGGGACGGAGACCCAGTACTTC. The V call is TRBV5-1, the J call TRBJ2-5; 7 bases agree with TRBD1. CDR1 is SGHRS and CDR2 is YFSETQ in the germline V gene. Unmatched junction bases numbered 8, after V lost 7 bases and J lost 5 bases. The CDR3 sequence is 13 residues long.

The chain couples TRBV20-1 to TRBJ2-7; 7 bases map to TRBD1. From germline, CDR1 is DFQATT and CDR2 SNEGSKA (reference sequence). The CDR3 sequence is 11 residues long. The CDR3 is CSVTRGNEQYF. CDR3 coding DNA: TGCAGCGTAACCAGGGGGAACGAGCAGTACTTC.

The chain is built from TRBV2 and TRBJ2-1; D unresolved. Germline CDR1 and CDR2: SNHLY and FYNNEI. This CDR3 contains 10 residues. V shed 7 bases and J shed 7 bases, with 5 bases lying between them. The CDR3 region has the DNA TGTGCCAGCAAAGTAAATGAGCAGTTCTTC. Its protein product is CASKVNEQFF.

Only a few counts were recorded for this clone. This rearrangement joins TRBV5-5 to TRBJ2-7; 10 nucleotides match TRBD1. The CDR3 sequence is 16 residues long. V gave up 1 base and J gave up 3 bases; unmatched junction bases: 7. Germline CDR1 SGHKS, CDR2 YYEKEE (reference sequence). Here the CDR3 reads CASSLSWTGGLYEQYF. The CDR3 DNA is TGTGCCAGCAGCTTGTCCTGGACAGGGGGACTCTACGAGCAGTACTTC.

CDR3 DNA: TGTGCCAGCAGTACACGGACTAGCGGGAGCTGGGGTGGAGATACGCAGTATTTT. This gives the protein CASSTRTSGSWGGDTQYF. The rearrangement joins TRBV6-2 or TRBV6-3 to TRBJ2-3; 13 bases match TRBD2. From germline, CDR1 is MNHEY and CDR2 SVGEGT. The CDR3 runs to 18 residues. The J segment lost 5 bases and the V segment lost 5 bases, leaving 13 bases of the junction unmatched.

The rearrangement uses TRBV27 and TRBJ1-2; 8 nucleotides align to TRBD1. Germline CDR1 and CDR2: MNHEY and SMNVEV (reference sequence). V shed 5 bases and J 0 bases; nucleotides not matched to a gene: 14. The CDR3 extends over 18 amino acids. This CDR3 is CASSPYSAGGDTNYGYTF. CDR3 DNA: TGTGCCAGCAGTCCTTATTCGGCAGGGGGCGATACTAACTATGGCTACACCTTC.

The chain recombines TRBV15 with TRBJ2-1; 10 bases map to TRBD1. The germline V gene has CDR1 LNHNV and CDR2 YYDKDF (reference sequence). This CDR3 comprises 15 residues. The V segment lost 3 bases and the J segment 5 bases; nucleotides outside the gene matches: 4. The CDR3 reads CATSSGQGEHNEQFF. In nucleotides, the CDR3 is TGTGCCACCAGCAGTGGACAGGGGGAACACAATGAGCAGTTCTTC.

Ten or more counts support this clone. The rearrangement links TRBV9 to TRBJ1-3; TRBD1 is a possible D gene (6 bases). The CDR3 length is 14 residues. The V end was cut by 3 bases, the J end by 2 bases, with 9 bases between. Looked up from germline, CDR1 is SGDLS and CDR2 is YYNGEE. The CDR3, as DNA: TGTGCCAGCAGCGCCAGGGGACCTGGAAACACCATATATTTT. Translated: CASSARGPGNTIYF.

J is TRBJ2-3 and V is TRBV9, with 10 bases that match TRBD2. CDR3 size: 16 residues. J was trimmed by 4 bases and V by 2 bases; bases with no gene match: 7. The germline CDR1 and CDR2 sequences are SGDLS and YYNGEE. The CDR3 coding sequence is TGTGCCAGCAGCGTGGGAGCGGGAGGGTTGGCAGATACGCAGTATTTT. Its protein is CASSVGAGGLADTQYF.

This chain links TRBV2 with TRBJ2-2; TRBD2 agrees at 11 bases. The CDR3 has 15 amino acids. Trimming cost V 4 bases and J 6 bases; bases outside gene matches: 4. CDR1 SNHLY and CDR2 FYNNEI come from the germline V gene. This CDR3 is CASSAVAGGPGELFF. The CDR3 DNA follows: TGTGCCAGCAGTGCAGTAGCGGGGGGGCCCGGGGAGCTGTTTTTT.

CDR3 region: CASSLAGRAYEQYF. CDR3 bases: TGTGCCAGCAGCTTGGCCGGCCGGGCCTACGAGCAGTACTTC. The chain has TRBV5-4 and TRBJ2-7; no firm D call. Trimming removed 0 bases from V and 2 bases from J, with 9 bases in between. The CDR3 spans 14 residues. Germline V gene lookup returns CDR1 SGHNT and CDR2 YYREEE (reference sequence).

This rearrangement joins TRBV4-1 to TRBJ1-2, with TRBD1 as a possible D gene (5 bases). The CDR3 runs to 15 residues. With 1 base removed from V and 0 bases from J, the gap between germline ends came to 9 bases. The germline V gene has CDR1 MGHRA and CDR2 YSYEKL. In nucleotides, the CDR3 is TGCGCCAGCAGCCAAGCTCCGACAGCTAACTATGGCTACACCTTC. It codes for CASSQAPTANYGYTF.

V gene TRBV6-5 combines with J gene TRBJ1-1; the D is unclear. Trimming took 3 bases from V and 3 from J, leaving 8 bases between them. Germline assignment: CDR1 MNHEY and CDR2 SVGAGI. The CDR3 length is 13 residues. This CDR3 reads CASSYTLYTEAFF. CDR3 DNA sequence: TGTGCCAGCAGTTATACGCTCTACACTGAAGCTTTCTTT.

The V call is TRBV5-1, the J call TRBJ1-1; a weak D match, TRBD1 (6 bases). CDR1 and CDR2 (germline): SGHRS, YFSETQ. This CDR3 region has 15 residues. V lost 0 bases to trimming and J lost 5 bases, with 14 bases between them. The CDR3 DNA reads as TGCGCCAGCAGCTTGGCCGGGGGGCAGGTAACTGAAGCTTTCTTT. Protein product: CASSLAGGQVTEAFF. Complete variable domain (other parts from reference TRBV5-1 and TRBJ1-1): KAGVTQTPRYLIKTRGQQVTLSCSPISGHRSVSWYQQTPGQGLQFLFEYFSETQRNKGNFPGRFSGRQFSNSRSEMNVSTLELGDSALYLCASSLAGGQVTEAFFGQGTRLTVV.

The rearrangement uses TRBV15 and TRBJ2-2; no firm D call. In germline, CDR1 is LNHNV, CDR2 YYDKDF (reference sequence). Trimming removed 0 bases from V and 6 bases from J, with 5 bases in between. CDR3 size: 13 residues. Here the CDR3 reads CATSRDVAGELFF. CDR3 in DNA: TGTGCCACCAGCAGAGATGTGGCCGGGGAGCTGTTTTTT.